This T cell receptor beta chain was observed in a study of cytomegalovirus exposure and HLA in healthy donors. Clones were sequenced by immunoSEQ multiplex PCR, and TCRdb holds only the in-frame ones, with some missing. The data hold 70,000 to 75,000 clones, with 94% observed a single time. Study findings and constraints: The classifier, whose performance was assessed in both the original and validation cohorts, reportedly diagnosed cytomegalovirus status with high specificity and sensitivity.

Only one count was recorded for this clone. The antigen is unknown. The CDR3 loop spans 14 amino acids. Germline assignment: CDR1 MNHNS and CDR2 SASEGT. Unmatched junction bases numbered 8, after V lost 4 bases and J lost 5 bases. Material: PBMCs. J is TRBJ2-7 and V is TRBV6-1, with 7 positions matching TRBD1. The TCR was taken from a woman aged 18 to 35 in good health and CMV-seropositive. CDR3 coding DNA: TGTGCCAGCAGTGTGGGGACAGAACGTAACGAGCAGTACTTC. Translating it yields CASSVGTERNEQYF.